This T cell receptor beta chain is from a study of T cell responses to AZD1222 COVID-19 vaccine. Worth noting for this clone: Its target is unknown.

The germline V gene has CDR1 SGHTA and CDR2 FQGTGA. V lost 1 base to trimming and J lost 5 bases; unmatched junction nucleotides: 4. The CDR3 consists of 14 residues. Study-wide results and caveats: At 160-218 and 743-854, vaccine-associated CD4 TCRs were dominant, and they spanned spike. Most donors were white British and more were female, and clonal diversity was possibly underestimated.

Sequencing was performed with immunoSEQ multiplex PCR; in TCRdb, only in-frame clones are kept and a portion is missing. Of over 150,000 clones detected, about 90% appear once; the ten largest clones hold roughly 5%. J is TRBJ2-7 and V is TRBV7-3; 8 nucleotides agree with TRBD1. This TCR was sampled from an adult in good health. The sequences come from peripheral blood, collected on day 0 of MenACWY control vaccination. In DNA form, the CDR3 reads TGTGCCAGCAGCTTAAGGACAGGGACCGACGAGCAGTACTTC. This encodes CASSLRTGTDEQYF. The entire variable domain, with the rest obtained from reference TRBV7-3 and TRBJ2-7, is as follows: GAGVSQTPSNKVTEKGKYVELRCDPISGHTALYWYRQSLGQGPEFLIYFQGTGAADDSGLPNDRFFAVRPEGSVSTLKIQRTERGDSAVYLCASSLRTGTDEQYFGPGTRLTVT.